Following are 17 T cell receptor beta chains from one sample sequenced in a study of shared clonotypes between healthy human individuals. Clones were read by immunoSEQ multiplex PCR, and TCRdb kept only the in-frame ones, dropping some. The data hold hundreds of thousands of clones, with 55% to 85% observed a single time. The sample consisted of memory CD4+ T cells sorted from blood. The subset is: CD45RA-negative fraction. All receptors come from a woman under 40 in good health.

The chain couples TRBV29-1 to TRBJ2-3; D is possibly TRBD2 (6 bases). The germline gives CDR1 SQVTM, CDR2 ANQGSEA. CDR3 length: 14 residues. V was shortened by 6 bases and J by 4 bases, with 17 bases between the two germline ends. CDR3 region: CSVPDRGGADTQYF. CDR3 coding DNA: TGCAGCGTCCCCGACAGAGGCGGGGCAGATACGCAGTATTTT.

The chain carries TRBV2 and TRBJ1-1, with TRBD1 as a possible D gene (5 bases). The V end lost 8 bases, the J end lost 0 bases, and 13 bases lay between the germline ends. The CDR3 spans 14 residues. Per the germline V gene, CDR1 is SNHLY and CDR2 is FYNNEI. The CDR3 region has the DNA TGTGCCAGCGGGGCGCGGACCCTGAACACTGAAGCTTTCTTT. Protein product: CASGARTLNTEAFF. Based on the CDR3 plus reference TRBV2 and TRBJ1-1, the full variable domain is EPEVTQTPSHQVTQMGQEVILRCVPISNHLYFYWYRQILGQKVEFLVSFYNNEISEKSEIFDDQFSVERPDGSNFTLKIRSTKLEDSAMYFCASGARTLNTEAFFGQGTRLTVV.

This clone was detected only a few times. The rearrangement uses TRBV19 and TRBJ1-1; 7 nucleotides agree with TRBD1. After removal of 3 bases from V and 5 bases from J, the junction contained 3 bases not matched to a gene. There are 13 residues in the CDR3. CDR1 LNHDA and CDR2 SQIVND come from the germline V gene (reference sequence). CDR3 sequence: CASSISGQTEAFF. The DNA for the CDR3 is TGTGCCAGTAGTATCTCGGGACAGACTGAAGCTTTCTTT. Combining the CDR3 with reference TRBV19 and TRBJ1-1 gives the whole variable domain DGGITQSPKYLFRKEGQNVTLSCEQNLNHDAMYWYRQDPGQGLRLIYYSQIVNDFQKGDIAEGYSVSREKKESFPLTVTSAQKNPTAFYLCASSISGQTEAFFGQGTRLTVV.

The chain joins TRBV19 to TRBJ2-3; perhaps TRBD2 as D (6 bases). With 10 bases removed from V and 2 bases from J, the gap between germline ends came to 16 bases. Germline V gene lookup returns CDR1 LNHDA and CDR2 SQIVND (reference sequence). The CDR3 is 14 amino acids. CDR3 in DNA: TGTGCCACCCGGGACTTCTTCCACACAGATACGCAGTATTTT. Protein: CATRDFFHTDTQYF.

A few counts support this clone. This chain connects TRBV28 to TRBJ1-2, with TRBD1 matching over 7 bases. With 3 bases clipped from V and 3 bases from J, the junction kept 4 bases outside the gene matches. Germline V gene data show CDR1 as MDHEN and CDR2 as SYDVKM. This CDR3 has 14 residues. The CDR3 spells CASSFQGGDYGYTF. In nucleotides, the CDR3 is TGTGCCAGCAGTTTCCAGGGGGGCGACTATGGCTACACCTTC.

This chain connects TRBV27 to TRBJ2-1; TRBD2 matches at 14 bases. CDR3 length: 18 amino acids. Germline lookup yields CDR1 MNHEY and CDR2 SMNVEV (reference sequence). The V and J ends lost 1 base and 8 bases, in that order; junction bases with no gene match: 10. Here the CDR3 DNA reads TGTGCCAGCAGTTTATTCGTCCGGGGACTAGCGGGAGTCGATGAGCAGTTCTTC. This gives the protein CASSLFVRGLAGVDEQFF.

This clone was detected once. The V and J genes are TRBV28 and TRBJ1-4; 7 positions match TRBD1. J lost 7 bases, V lost 5 bases, and 7 bases had no gene match. CDR1 and CDR2 from the germline V gene are MDHEN and SYDVKM. The CDR3 runs to 14 residues. The CDR3 spells CASSEGGSGEKLFF. For the CDR3, the DNA is TGTGCCAGCAGTGAAGGGGGCTCGGGTGAAAAACTGTTTTTT.

The V call is TRBV6-5, the J call TRBJ2-7; the match to TRBD2 covers 12 bases. The trim removed 5 bases at V and 6 bases at J, leaving 8 bases unmatched. The CDR3 is 15 residues long. Per the germline V gene, CDR1 is MNHEY and CDR2 is SVGAGI. CDR3: CASSRLAGVSREQYF. Here the CDR3 DNA reads TGTGCCAGCAGTCGACTAGCGGGAGTTAGCCGCGAGCAGTACTTC.

V usage is TRBV18 and J usage is TRBJ1-1, with no clear D. V shed 3 bases and J shed 7 bases, with 9 bases lying between them. There are 12 residues in the CDR3. Germline CDR1 reads KGHSH; CDR2 reads LQKENI. DNA for the CDR3: TGTGCCAGCTCACCGCGAGACGATGAAGCTTTCTTT. This encodes CASSPRDDEAFF.

This clone was counted between two and nine times. The V and J genes are TRBV2 and TRBJ2-1; 9 bases are a match to TRBD1. The CDR3 has 12 amino acids. CDR1 and CDR2 from the germline V gene are SNHLY and FYNNEI. J gave up 6 bases and V 11 bases, and 5 bases lay outside the gene matches. The CDR3 loop reads CAGETGGNEQFF. The CDR3, as DNA: TGTGCCGGAGAGACAGGGGGCAATGAGCAGTTCTTC.

This clone was detected a few times. The V and J genes are TRBV11-2 and TRBJ2-7, with 9 bases lining up with TRBD2. The CDR3 sequence is 18 residues long. Germline CDR1 SGHAT, CDR2 FQNNGV. The J segment lost 4 bases and the V segment lost 5 bases, leaving 18 bases of the junction unmatched. The CDR3 loop is CASSLTGGGASGTYEQYF. CDR3 bases: TGTGCCAGCAGCCTGACTGGCGGGGGGGCTAGCGGGACTTACGAGCAGTACTTC.

This clone was found a few times. This chain uses TRBV7-8 with TRBJ2-5, with 7 bases matching TRBD1. The CDR3 is 14 amino acids. The junction had 10 bases not matched to a gene; V was cut back by 5 bases and J by 7 bases. CDR1 is SGHVS and CDR2 is FQNEAQ in the germline V gene. CDR3 residues: CASSPTGTVGTQYF. The DNA for the CDR3 is TGTGCCAGCAGCCCGACCGGGACAGTGGGGACCCAGTACTTC. Based on the CDR3 plus reference TRBV7-8 and TRBJ2-5, the full variable domain is GAGVSQSPRYKVAKRGQDVALRCDPISGHVSLFWYQQALGQGPEFLTYFQNEAQLDKSGLPSDRFFAERPEGSVSTLKIQRTQQEDSAVYLCASSPTGTVGTQYFGPGTRLLVL.

This chain uses TRBV4-1 with TRBJ2-6, with D perhaps matching TRBD1 (5 bases). The length of the CDR3 is 18 residues. V lost 0 bases and J 0 bases, leaving 12 bases between the germline ends. Germline-derived CDR1 and CDR2 are MGHRA and YSYEKL. In nucleotides, the CDR3 is TGCGCCAGCAGCCAAGATTCCCAGGGTACCTCTGGGGCCAACGTCCTGACTTTC. This gives the protein CASSQDSQGTSGANVLTF.

The genes are TRBV10-3 and TRBJ2-7; TRBD2 is a possible D gene (6 bases). The V and J ends lost 4 bases and 0 bases respectively, with 16 bases between them. CDR1 and CDR2 from the germline V gene are ENHRY and SYGVKD. The CDR3 totals 16 residues. The CDR3 reads CAISAGLKTSSYEQYF. DNA for the CDR3: TGTGCCATCAGTGCGGGACTCAAAACCAGCTCCTACGAGCAGTACTTC.

The chain has TRBV2 and TRBJ2-1; D is perhaps TRBD2 (6 bases). Germline CDR1 reads SNHLY; CDR2 reads FYNNEI. The CDR3 contains 13 residues. V lost 8 bases and J lost 9, with 17 bases in between. CDR3: CASGGREWGEQFF. The CDR3 DNA reads as TGTGCCAGCGGGGGACGGGAGTGGGGTGAGCAGTTCTTC.

The genes are TRBV4-1 and TRBJ2-1; 7 positions agree with TRBD2. The CDR3 totals 16 residues. The V segment lost 0 bases and the J segment 6 bases; nucleotides outside the gene matches: 8. Germline V gives CDR1 MGHRA, CDR2 YSYEKL. The CDR3 DNA follows: TGCGCCAGCAGCCAAGAATGGGCTAGCGGTTCCAATGAGCAGTTCTTC. Translated, it gives CASSQEWASGSNEQFF.

The chain uses TRBV19 and TRBJ2-7; TRBD1 might be the D (6 bases). The germline V and J ends were trimmed by 3 bases and 0 bases, with 9 bases remaining between them. This CDR3 comprises 14 residues. In germline, CDR1 is LNHDA, CDR2 SQIVND (reference sequence). The CDR3 here is CASSIGGHSYEQYF. The CDR3 DNA follows: TGTGCCAGTAGTATTGGGGGACACTCCTACGAGCAGTACTTC. Together with reference TRBV19 and TRBJ2-7, the CDR3 gives the full variable domain: DGGITQSPKYLFRKEGQNVTLSCEQNLNHDAMYWYRQDPGQGLRLIYYSQIVNDFQKGDIAEGYSVSREKKESFPLTVTSAQKNPTAFYLCASSIGGHSYEQYFGPGTRLTVT.